This record looks at one T cell receptor (beta chain) sequence and its context. Antigen specificity is unknown. PCR amplification relied on 60 Vbeta primers (plus 13 Jbeta primers). The method was immunoSEQ multiplex PCR; TCRdb's version includes in-frame clones alone and lacks a portion of them. The sample comprises about 150,000 clones, 60% to 85% of which are singletons, and about 2% rests with the top ten. This sample was taken from a study of cytomegalovirus exposure and HLA in healthy donors. Study-wide results and caveats: Sequencing likely caused a cluster of highly shared sequence variants. Diagnosis of cytomegalovirus status made by the classifier reportedly showed high specificity and sensitivity. As a later analysis showed, a missense DCLRE1C variant was linked to trimming of TCR beta V- and J-genes. Roughly uniform depth of sequencing across donors was assumed in presence/absence analyses.

Losses at the gene ends were 2 bases for V and 5 bases for J; bases not matched to a gene: 3. The germline V gene has CDR1 SGHRS and CDR2 YFSETQ. The CDR3 extends over 14 amino acids. The chain carries TRBV5-1 and TRBJ2-5; TRBD1 matches 10 bases. The receptor comes from a female donor in good health and CMV-seropositive. Sample: PBMCs. The CDR3 sequence: CASSFAGQGETQYF. Written as DNA, the CDR3 is TGCGCCAGCAGCTTCGCGGGACAGGGGGAGACCCAGTACTTC.